This T cell receptor (beta chain) was sequenced in a study of cytomegalovirus exposure and HLA in healthy donors. Study results and limitations: In a later analysis, V- and J-gene trimming of beta chains associated with a DCLRE1C missense variant, replicated independently. A few V segments could not be told apart, such as TRBV6-2 and TRBV6-3, and were left out.

PCR primers comprised 60 Vbeta and 13 Jbeta primers. Sequencing was performed with immunoSEQ multiplex PCR; in TCRdb, only in-frame clones are kept and a portion is missing. The repertoire holds 100,000 or so clones, about four fifths seen once, with about 4% in the top ten. Trimming at V came to 4 bases and at J to 2 bases, leaving 3 bases not matched to a gene. CDR1 and CDR2 from the germline V gene are SGHTS and YDEGEE. CDR3 length: 14 amino acids. Of note for this clone: The antigen is undetermined.

This chain joins TRBV5-8 and TRBJ2-7; 10 nucleotides match TRBD1. This TCR was sampled from a female donor in good health and CMV-seropositive. Sequences were obtained from PBMCs. The CDR3 reads CASSPGQGPYEQYF. As DNA, the CDR3 is TGTGCCAGCAGCCCGGGACAGGGGCCCTACGAGCAGTACTTC.